A selection of T cell receptor beta chains follows, all from one sample in a study of shared T cell receptors in the human thymus. The data were produced by immunoSEQ multiplex PCR, yet TCRdb's version contains in-frame clones alone and is incomplete. The sample lists about 380,000 clones, around 95% occurring once. Sequenced sample: thymocytes. The origin of the receptors is a human donor. The CDR3 runs from the conserved cysteine through the conserved F or W. D genes are given only for firm matches. Size is omitted from some rows. Given values are once, few, many or a class for expanded clones.

d_call	j_call	clone_size	v_call	cdr3_aa	cdr3_nt
NA	TRBJ1-1	NA	TRBV27	CASSSRDFTEAFF	TGTGCCAGCAGTTCCCGGGACTTTACTGAAGCTTTCTTT
NA	TRBJ2-7	NA	TRBV4-1	CASSQDRNGQSYEQYF	TGCGCCAGCAGCCAAGATCGGAACGGACAGTCCTACGAGCAGTACTTC
NA	TRBJ2-1	once	TRBV18	CASSPPVWGVLPSSYNEQFF	TGTGCCAGCTCACCACCCGTTTGGGGCGTACTACCAAGCTCCTACAATGAGCAGTTCTTC
NA	TRBJ1-2	NA	TRBV28	CASSEGQGPYGYTF	TGTGCCAGCAGTGAAGGACAAGGCCCCTATGGCTACACCTTC
TRBD1	TRBJ1-2	NA	TRBV28	CASSIRQGGFGYTF	TGTGCCAGCAGCATCAGACAGGGGGGTTTTGGCTACACCTTC
NA	TRBJ2-5	NA	TRBV7-6	CASSPGDFGVGFVTQYF	TGTGCCAGCAGCCCCGGGGACTTCGGGGTTGGCTTTGTGACCCAGTACTTC
TRBD1	TRBJ2-7	NA	TRBV15	CATSSGQGFGEQYF	TGTGCCACCAGTTCGGGACAGGGTTTCGGGGAGCAGTACTTC
TRBD1	TRBJ1-1	NA	TRBV27	CASSNRQGGNTEAFF	TGTGCCAGCAGCAACCGACAGGGGGGGAACACTGAAGCTTTCTTT
TRBD1	TRBJ2-5	once	TRBV28	CASCPGTGVETQYF	TGTGCCAGCTGTCCCGGGACAGGGGTCGAGACCCAGTACTTC
NA	TRBJ2-2	NA	TRBV11-3	CASSGNRKTGELFF	TGTGCCAGCAGCGGGAACAGGAAAACCGGGGAGCTGTTTTTT
TRBD1	TRBJ2-5	NA	TRBV29-1	CSIPPGQESETQYF	TGCAGCATTCCACCGGGACAGGAAAGTGAGACCCAGTACTTC
TRBD1	TRBJ1-1	NA	TRBV6-4	CASRGQPNTEAFF	TGTGCCAGCAGGGGACAGCCGAACACTGAAGCTTTCTTT
NA	TRBJ2-4	NA	TRBV4-2	CASSHAPLLAKNIQYF	TGTGCCAGCAGCCACGCTCCACTTTTAGCCAAAAACATTCAGTACTTC
TRBD2	TRBJ2-1	NA	TRBV9	CASSPSGKQFF	TGTGCCAGCAGCCCTAGCGGGAAGCAGTTCTTC
TRBD1	TRBJ2-5	NA	TRBV29-1	CSFHLDRGREETQYF	TGCAGCTTTCATCTGGACAGGGGGCGGGAAGAGACCCAGTACTTC
TRBD2	TRBJ2-7	NA	TRBV19	CASSFRWGGPPYEQYF	TGTGCCAGTAGCTTTCGGTGGGGAGGGCCTCCCTACGAGCAGTACTTC
NA	TRBJ1-1	once	TRBV6-1	CASSVRGGQDTEAFF	TGTGCCAGCAGTGTTCGGGGAGGTCAGGACACTGAAGCTTTCTTT
TRBD1	TRBJ1-1	once	TRBV6-5	CASSYVLTGPNTEAFF	TGTGCCAGCAGTTACGTTTTGACAGGGCCGAACACTGAAGCTTTCTTT
TRBD2	TRBJ2-7	NA	TRBV28	CASCGRESYEQYF	TGTGCCAGCTGCGGGCGGGAGTCGTACGAGCAGTACTTC
TRBD1	TRBJ2-2	NA	TRBV6-6	CASSLRQGVITGELFF	TGTGCCAGCAGTCTCCGACAGGGGGTCATAACCGGGGAGCTGTTTTTT
NA	TRBJ2-1	NA	TRBV7-9	CASSLAGGHNEQFF	TGTGCCAGCAGCTTAGCGGGAGGCCACAATGAGCAGTTCTTC
NA	TRBJ2-7	NA	TRBV7-3	CASSFKVGTEEQYF	TGTGCCAGCAGCTTCAAAGTTGGGACGGAAGAGCAGTACTTC
NA	TRBJ2-3	NA	TRBV9	CASSVDGGAGDTDTQYF	TGTGCCAGCAGCGTAGATGGGGGGGCGGGAGACACAGATACGCAGTATTTT
NA	TRBJ2-2	NA	TRBV19	CASSTTAERNTGELFF	TGTGCCAGTAGTACTACAGCGGAGAGGAACACCGGGGAGCTGTTTTTT
NA	TRBJ1-1	NA	TRBV6-5	CASSYASNTEAFF	TGTGCCAGCAGTTACGCCTCGAACACTGAAGCTTTCTTT
TRBD1	TRBJ1-1	NA	TRBV11-1	CASSLDRGHTEAFF	TGTGCCAGCAGCCTGGACAGGGGCCACACTGAAGCTTTCTTT
NA	TRBJ2-2	NA	TRBV6-5	CASSASPGELFF	TGTGCCAGCAGTGCCTCCCCCGGGGAGCTGTTTTTT
NA	TRBJ2-7	NA	TRBV6-5	CASSYRGLVGREQYF	TGTGCCAGCAGTTACCGAGGTCTGGTCGGTCGCGAGCAGTACTTC
TRBD1	TRBJ1-5	NA	TRBV7-8	CASSLVHRGNQPQHF	TGTGCCAGCAGCTTAGTACACAGGGGGAATCAGCCCCAGCATTTT
NA	TRBJ2-2	NA	TRBV19	CASSIHSGELFF	TGTGCCAGTAGTATTCATTCTGGGGAGCTGTTTTTT
NA	TRBJ2-3	NA	TRBV5-6	CASSPSRGQGFTDTQYF	TGTGCCAGCAGCCCTAGCCGGGGGCAGGGATTCACAGATACGCAGTATTTT
TRBD1	TRBJ2-7	NA	TRBV11-2	CASSGEAQGAFGYEQYF	TGTGCCAGCAGCGGAGAGGCACAGGGGGCGTTCGGCTACGAGCAGTACTTC
NA	TRBJ2-2	NA	TRBV27	CASRPWMGGGCWTGELFF	TGTGCCAGCAGACCTTGGATGGGGGGCGGGTGCTGGACCGGGGAGCTGTTTTTT
TRBD2	TRBJ2-1	NA	TRBV19	CASSIRWAGGMDNEQFF	TGTGCCAGTAGTATAAGGTGGGCCGGGGGGATGGACAATGAGCAGTTCTTC
NA	TRBJ2-5	NA	TRBV27	CASSHPRETQYF	TGTGCCAGCAGCCATCCTCGGGAGACCCAGTACTTC
TRBD1	TRBJ2-1	NA	TRBV5-4	CASSTRDRDGVFF	TGTGCCAGCAGCACCCGGGACAGGGATGGGGTCTTCTTC
NA	TRBJ2-7	NA	TRBV4-2	CASSQDSIRDTGHHEQYF	TGTGCCAGCAGCCAAGATAGTATCCGGGACACCGGTCACCACGAGCAGTACTTC
NA	TRBJ2-5	NA	TRBV29-1	CSCCRVGTQYF	TGCAGCTGTTGCAGGGTAGGGACCCAGTACTTC
NA	TRBJ1-5	NA	TRBV27	CASSSAGSNQPQHF	TGTGCCAGCAGTTCAGCAGGTAGCAATCAGCCCCAGCATTTT
TRBD1	TRBJ1-3	NA	TRBV7-2	CASSPQGTASGNTIYF	TGTGCCAGCAGCCCTCAAGGGACAGCCTCTGGAAACACCATATATTTT
TRBD1	TRBJ2-3	NA	TRBV28	CASSLFRQGELSSTDTQYF	TGTGCCAGCAGTTTATTCCGTCAGGGGGAGCTTTCTAGCACAGATACGCAGTATTTT
TRBD2	TRBJ2-1	NA	TRBV27	CASSLGLAGVRRFF	TGTGCCAGTTCTTTGGGACTAGCGGGAGTGAGACGGTTCTTC
NA	TRBJ1-4	NA	TRBV4-2	CASSQEGVRVGEKLFF	TGTGCCAGCAGCCAAGAAGGGGTGAGGGTTGGGGAAAAACTGTTTTTT
NA	TRBJ1-1	NA	TRBV6-6	CASGVNTEAFF	TGTGCCTCGGGGGTGAACACTGAAGCTTTCTTT